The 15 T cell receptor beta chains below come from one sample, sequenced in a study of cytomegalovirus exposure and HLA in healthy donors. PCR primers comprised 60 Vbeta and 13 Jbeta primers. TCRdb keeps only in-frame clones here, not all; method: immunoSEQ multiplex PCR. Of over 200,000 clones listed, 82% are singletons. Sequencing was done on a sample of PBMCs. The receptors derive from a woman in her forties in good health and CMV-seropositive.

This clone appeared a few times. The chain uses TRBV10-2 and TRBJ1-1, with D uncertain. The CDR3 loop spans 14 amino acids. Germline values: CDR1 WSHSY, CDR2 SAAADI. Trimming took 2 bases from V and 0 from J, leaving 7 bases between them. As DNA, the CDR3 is TGCGCCAGCAGTGAGCAGACTATGAACACTGAAGCTTTCTTT. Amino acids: CASSEQTMNTEAFF.

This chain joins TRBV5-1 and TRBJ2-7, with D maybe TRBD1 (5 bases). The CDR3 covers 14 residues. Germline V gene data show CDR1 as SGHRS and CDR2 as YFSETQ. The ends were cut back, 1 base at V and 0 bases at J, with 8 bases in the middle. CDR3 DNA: TGCGCCAGCAGCTTGTTCGACAGCTCCTACGAGCAGTACTTC. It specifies CASSLFDSSYEQYF.

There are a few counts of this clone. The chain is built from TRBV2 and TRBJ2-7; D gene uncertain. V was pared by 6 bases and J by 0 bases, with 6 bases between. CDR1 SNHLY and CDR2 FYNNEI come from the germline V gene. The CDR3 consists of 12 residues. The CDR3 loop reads CASRLLSYEQYF. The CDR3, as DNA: TGTGCCAGCAGGCTACTCTCCTACGAGCAGTACTTC.

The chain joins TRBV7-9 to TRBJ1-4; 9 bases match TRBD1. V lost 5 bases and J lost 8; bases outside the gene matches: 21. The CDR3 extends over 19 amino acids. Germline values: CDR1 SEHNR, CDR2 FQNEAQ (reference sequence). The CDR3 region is CASSRPKSGTGLVGEKLFF. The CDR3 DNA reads TGTGCCAGCAGCCGACCAAAATCCGGGACAGGGTTAGTCGGGGAAAAACTGTTTTTT. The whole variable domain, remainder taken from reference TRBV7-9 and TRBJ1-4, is DTGVSQNPRHKITKRGQNVTFRCDPISEHNRLYWYRQTLGQGPEFLTYFQNEAQLEKSRLLSDRFSAERPKGSFSTLEIQRTEQGDSAMYLCASSRPKSGTGLVGEKLFFGSGTQLSVL.

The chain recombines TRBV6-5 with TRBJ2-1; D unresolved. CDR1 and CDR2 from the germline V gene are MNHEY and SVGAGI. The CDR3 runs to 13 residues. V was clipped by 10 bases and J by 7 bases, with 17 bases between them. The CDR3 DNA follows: TGTGCCACCCGGTTTCGAGGTGCGAATGAGCAGTTCTTC. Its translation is CATRFRGANEQFF.

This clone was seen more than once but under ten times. This CDR3 is CASSQDLGNVQETQYF. In DNA, the CDR3 is TGTGCCAGCAGCCAAGATCTCGGGAACGTACAAGAGACCCAGTACTTC. The rearrangement links TRBV14 to TRBJ2-5; D may be TRBD2 (5 bases). The V and J ends lost 0 bases and 2 bases respectively, with 13 bases between them. Germline V lookup: CDR1 SGHDN, CDR2 FVKESK. This CDR3 comprises 16 residues.

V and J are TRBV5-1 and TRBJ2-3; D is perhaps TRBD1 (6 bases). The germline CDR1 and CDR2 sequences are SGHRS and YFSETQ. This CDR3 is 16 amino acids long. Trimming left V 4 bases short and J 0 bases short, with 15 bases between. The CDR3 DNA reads TGCGCCAGCAGCCCACCCCAGGGGCCAAGCACAGATACGCAGTATTTT. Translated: CASSPPQGPSTDTQYF.

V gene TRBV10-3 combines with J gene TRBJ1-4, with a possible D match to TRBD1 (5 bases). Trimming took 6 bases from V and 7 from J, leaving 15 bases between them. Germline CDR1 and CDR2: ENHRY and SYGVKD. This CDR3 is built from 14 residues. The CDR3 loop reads CAIRGGDGSEKLFF. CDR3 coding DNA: TGTGCCATCAGGGGTGGGGACGGGAGTGAAAAACTGTTTTTT.

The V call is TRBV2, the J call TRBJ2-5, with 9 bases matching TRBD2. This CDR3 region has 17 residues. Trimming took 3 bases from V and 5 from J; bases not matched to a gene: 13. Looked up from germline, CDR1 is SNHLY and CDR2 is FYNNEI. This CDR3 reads CASSERRGGHSSETQYF. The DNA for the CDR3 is TGTGCCAGCAGTGAGAGGCGGGGGGGCCATTCAAGCGAGACCCAGTACTTC.

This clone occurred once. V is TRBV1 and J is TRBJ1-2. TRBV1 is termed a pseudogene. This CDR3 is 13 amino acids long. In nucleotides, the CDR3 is TGCACCAGCAGCCAAGATTGGGGGAGGGGCTACACCTTC. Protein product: CTSSQDWGRGYTF.

The CDR3 loop is CASSLRRTASEQYF. The CDR3, as DNA: TGTGCCAGCAGCCTCAGAAGGACAGCTTCCGAGCAGTACTTC. J is TRBJ2-7 and V is TRBV7-8; D might be TRBD1 (6 bases). The V end lost 5 bases, the J end lost 6 bases, and 17 bases lay between the germline ends. CDR3 size: 14 residues. Germline CDR1 is SGHVS and CDR2 is FQNEAQ.

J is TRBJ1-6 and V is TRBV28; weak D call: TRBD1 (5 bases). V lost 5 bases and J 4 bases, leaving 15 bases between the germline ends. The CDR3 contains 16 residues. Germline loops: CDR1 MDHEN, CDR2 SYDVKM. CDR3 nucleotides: TGTGCCAGCAGTCTAGACAGTAACGTTTATAATTCACCCCTCCACTTT. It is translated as CASSLDSNVYNSPLHF. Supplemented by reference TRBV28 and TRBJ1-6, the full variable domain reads DVKVTQSSRYLVKRTGEKVFLECVQDMDHENMFWYRQDPGLGLRLIYFSYDVKMKEKGDIPEGYSVSREKKERFSLILESASTNQTSMYLCASSLDSNVYNSPLHFGNGTRLTVT.

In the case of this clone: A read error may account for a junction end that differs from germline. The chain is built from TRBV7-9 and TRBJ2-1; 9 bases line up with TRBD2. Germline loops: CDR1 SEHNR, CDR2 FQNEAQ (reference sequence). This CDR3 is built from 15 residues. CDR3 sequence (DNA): TGTTCCAGCAGCGGCGGGAGGGCTCTATACAATGAGCAGTTCTTC. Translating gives CSSSGGRALYNEQFF. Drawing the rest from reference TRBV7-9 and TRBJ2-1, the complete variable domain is DTGVSQNPRHKITKRGQNVTFRCDPISEHNRLYWYRQTLGQGPEFLTYFQNEAQLEKSRLLSDRFSAERPKGSFSTLEIQRTEQGDSAMYLCSSSGGRALYNEQFFGPGTRLTVL.

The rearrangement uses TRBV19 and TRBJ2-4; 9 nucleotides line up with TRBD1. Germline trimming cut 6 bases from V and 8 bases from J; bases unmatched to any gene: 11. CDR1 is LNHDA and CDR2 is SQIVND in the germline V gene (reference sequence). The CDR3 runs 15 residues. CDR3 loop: CASSRRTGEGDIQYF. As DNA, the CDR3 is TGTGCCAGTAGCCGACGGACAGGGGAGGGAGACATTCAGTACTTC.

The CDR3 spells CASSQEDELAGGEQYF. Written as DNA, the CDR3 is TGCGCCAGCAGCCAAGAAGATGAACTAGCGGGAGGTGAGCAGTACTTC. This rearrangement joins TRBV4-3 to TRBJ2-7, with 12 bases matching TRBD2. There are 16 residues in the CDR3. J gave up 7 bases and V 0 bases, and 7 bases lay outside the gene matches. CDR1 is LGHNA, CDR2 YSLEER, per germline.